A single sample is the source of the 24 T cell receptor beta chains below, sequenced in a study of blood T cell repertoires in COVID-19. Clones were sequenced by immunoSEQ multiplex PCR, and TCRdb holds only the in-frame ones, with some missing. Seen here are around 320,000 clones, 75% to 85% observed once, and the top ten hold 7.2%. Sequenced material: peripheral blood. These TCRs come from a human donor in a cohort sampled during active COVID-19.

V gene TRBV5-1 combines with J gene TRBJ1-6; D remains unclear. The V gene's germline CDR1 is SGHRS and CDR2 YFSETQ. V shed 0 bases and J shed 13 bases, with 14 bases lying between them. This CDR3 has 14 residues. CDR3 sequence reads: CASSLGQLGSPLHF. The CDR3 nucleotides are TGCGCCAGCAGCTTGGGACAACTCGGCTCGCCCCTCCACTTT. The full variable domain, with the rest looked up from reference TRBV5-1 and TRBJ1-6, is KAGVTQTPRYLIKTRGQQVTLSCSPISGHRSVSWYQQTPGQGLQFLFEYFSETQRNKGNFPGRFSGRQFSNSRSEMNVSTLELGDSALYLCASSLGQLGSPLHFGNGTRLTVT.

As DNA, the CDR3 is TGTGCCAGCAGCTTAGCGCGTAGTGTCACTGAAGCTTTCTTT. Its protein is CASSLARSVTEAFF. This rearrangement joins TRBV7-2 to TRBJ1-1, with D unresolved. V was shortened by 0 bases and J by 4 bases, with 9 bases between the two germline ends. This CDR3 has 14 residues. The germline V gene has CDR1 SGHTA and CDR2 FQGNSA.

This rearrangement joins TRBV6-5 to TRBJ1-2; D may be TRBD1 (5 bases). V shed 0 bases and J shed 4 bases, with 9 bases lying between them. This CDR3 region has 14 residues. Germline lookup yields CDR1 MNHEY and CDR2 SVGAGI. For the CDR3, the DNA is TGTGCCAGCAGTTACTCGGACACAGCCTATGGCTACACCTTC. Protein: CASSYSDTAYGYTF.

The gene calls are TRBV7-9 and TRBJ1-1; tentatively, D is TRBD1 (5 bases). Germline V gene data show CDR1 as SEHNR and CDR2 as FQNEAQ (reference sequence). Trimming stripped 0 bases from V and 5 bases from J, with 10 bases between. The CDR3 runs to 14 residues. CDR3 coding DNA: TGTGCCAGCAGCTTAGCGCAGCGGGGGACTGAAGCTTTCTTT. Protein product: CASSLAQRGTEAFF.

This clone has just one count. The chain recombines TRBV7-9 with TRBJ1-4, with a tentative D call TRBD1 (6 bases). CDR1 is SEHNR, CDR2 FQNEAQ, per germline (reference sequence). The ends were cut back, 1 base at V and 4 bases at J, with 13 bases in the middle. CDR3 length: 16 amino acids. In nucleotides, the CDR3 is TGTGCCAGCAGCTTAGTAGCGGGGGCTCTTAATGAAAAACTGTTTTTT. It specifies CASSLVAGALNEKLFF.

The chain uses TRBV4-1 and TRBJ1-2; D not certain. In germline, CDR1 is MGHRA, CDR2 YSYEKL. The V end lost 0 bases, the J end lost 6 bases, and 14 bases lay between the germline ends. The length of the CDR3 is 15 residues. CDR3 nucleotides: TGCGCCAGCAGCCAAGAAGTTTCCGGGTCTGATGGCTACACCTTC. Its protein is CASSQEVSGSDGYTF.

This clone was found many times. The rearrangement joins TRBV10-3 to TRBJ2-3, with a weak D call TRBD2 (5 bases). Germline V gene sequence: CDR1 ENHRY, CDR2 SYGVKD. Trimming left V 7 bases short and J 8 bases short, with 10 bases between. This CDR3 comprises 11 residues. The CDR3 DNA sequence: TGTGCCATCACCACTAGTGGTACGCAGTATTTT. Translating gives CAITTSGTQYF.

V and J are TRBV9 and TRBJ2-7; D may be TRBD2 (7 bases). This CDR3 contains 15 residues. The germline CDR1 and CDR2 sequences are SGDLS and YYNGEE. V was clipped by 4 bases and J by 2 bases, with 16 bases between them. The CDR3 coding sequence is TGTGCCAGCAGCTTGCGCGGGGGCACCACCTACGAGCAGTACTTC. This codes for CASSLRGGTTYEQYF.

This sequence joins TRBV5-6 and TRBJ1-5, with D possibly matching TRBD1 (6 bases). The CDR3 sequence is 14 residues long. Germline-derived CDR1 and CDR2 are SGHDT and YYEEEE. The V end was cut by 2 bases, the J end by 5 bases, with 11 bases between. The CDR3 loop is CASSFGTLHQPQHF. CDR3 DNA: TGTGCCAGCAGCTTCGGGACACTTCATCAGCCCCAGCATTTT.

The chain couples TRBV7-3 to TRBJ2-2, with 9 bases lining up with TRBD1. J was trimmed by 5 bases and V by 5 bases; bases with no gene match: 9. Per germline, CDR1 SGHTA and CDR2 FQGTGA. The CDR3 has 16 residues. This CDR3 reads CASSQAGTGRTGELFF. The CDR3 coding sequence is TGTGCCAGCAGCCAAGCCGGGACAGGGAGAACCGGGGAGCTGTTTTTT.

This clone was seen ten or more times. The same CDR3 arises from other DNA sequences in this sample as well. The rearrangement uses TRBV5-1 and TRBJ2-1, with TRBD1 matching over 10 bases. CDR1 is SGHRS, CDR2 YFSETQ, per germline. V lost 2 bases to trimming and J lost 7 bases; unmatched junction nucleotides: 3. The CDR3 is 14 amino acids. Here the CDR3 reads CASSFGDRGNEQFF. The CDR3 DNA sequence: TGCGCCAGCAGCTTTGGGGACAGGGGTAATGAGCAGTTCTTC.

This chain connects TRBV20-1 to TRBJ2-1; no clear D. Per germline, CDR1 DFQATT and CDR2 SNEGSKA (reference sequence). This CDR3 contains 11 residues. V gave up 6 bases and J gave up 3 bases, with 6 bases separating them. CDR3 in amino acids: CSAAVYNEQFF. The CDR3 coding sequence is TGCAGTGCGGCGGTCTACAATGAGCAGTTCTTC.

This clone was counted once. The gene calls are TRBV2 and TRBJ1-5; no firm D call. There are 12 residues in the CDR3. In germline, CDR1 is SNHLY, CDR2 FYNNEI. V was clipped by 9 bases and J by 4 bases, with 10 bases between them. The CDR3 DNA reads TGTGCCAGTCGGGTGCCAAATCAGCCCCAGCATTTT. This sequence encodes CASRVPNQPQHF.

J is TRBJ1-2 and V is TRBV18; 9 nucleotides line up with TRBD1. Looked up from germline, CDR1 is KGHSH and CDR2 is LQKENI. V lost 3 bases and J lost 13; bases outside the gene matches: 3. The CDR3 runs to 11 residues. The CDR3, as DNA: TGTGCCAGCTCACCGGGACAGGGCGGCACCTTC. It yields the protein CASSPGQGGTF.

The chain joins TRBV3-1 (or the pseudogene TRBV3-2) to TRBJ2-5, with 10 positions matching TRBD2. Germline trimming cut 4 bases from V and 5 bases from J; bases unmatched to any gene: 7. This CDR3 spans 15 amino acids. From germline, CDR1 is LGHDT and CDR2 YNNKEL (reference sequence). CDR3 region: CASSPLLAGCETQYF. For the CDR3, the DNA is TGTGCCAGCAGCCCTTTACTAGCGGGATGCGAGACCCAGTACTTC.

The chain combines TRBV30 with TRBJ2-2, with 11 bases lining up with TRBD1. Germline CDR1 and CDR2: GTSNPN and SVGIG (reference sequence). The V segment lost 2 bases and the J segment 6 bases; nucleotides outside the gene matches: 8. The CDR3 is made up of 16 amino acids. The chain's CDR3 is CAWSKGTGGNSGELFF. The CDR3 nucleotides are TGTGCCTGGAGTAAGGGGACAGGGGGTAATTCCGGGGAGCTGTTTTTT. Together with reference TRBV30 and TRBJ2-2, the CDR3 gives the full variable domain: SQTIHQWPATLVQPVGSPLSLECTVEGTSNPNLYWYRQAAGRGLQLLFYSVGIGQISSEVPQNLSASRPQDRQFILSSKKLLLSDSGFYLCAWSKGTGGNSGELFFGEGSRLTVL.

The chain couples TRBV19 to TRBJ1-6; maybe TRBD1 (6 bases). The germline V gene encodes CDR1 LNHDA and CDR2 SQIVND (reference sequence). The ends were cut back, 4 bases at V and 10 bases at J, with 11 bases in the middle. The CDR3 covers 13 residues. CDR3 sequence: CASSTQGKSPLHF. The DNA of the CDR3 is TGTGCCAGTAGTACCCAGGGGAAATCACCCCTCCACTTT.

J is TRBJ1-5 and V is TRBV20-1; D perhaps matches TRBD1 (6 bases). The V gene's germline CDR1 is DFQATT and CDR2 SNEGSKA (reference sequence). Trimming shortened V by 3 bases and J by 9 bases, and 18 bases separated the two germline ends. This CDR3 is built from 14 residues. The CDR3 DNA is TGCAGTGCTAGTAGGGGGTCAATAGTTACGCCCCAGCATTTT. Encoded protein: CSASRGSIVTPQHF.

The CDR3 DNA follows: TGTGCCAGCAGCTTGAGCGGGCACAGCTCCTACGAGCAGTACTTC. Translating gives CASSLSGHSSYEQYF. This chain uses TRBV7-8 with TRBJ2-7, with TRBD2 as a possible D gene (6 bases). CDR1 and CDR2 from the germline V gene are SGHVS and FQNEAQ. The CDR3 length is 15 residues. V shed 3 bases and J shed 0 bases, with 12 bases lying between them.

The CDR3 spells CASSISGLAGHAYEQYF. In DNA, the CDR3 is TGTGCCAGTAGTATTTCGGGACTAGCGGGGCACGCCTACGAGCAGTACTTC. The V gene is TRBV19, the J gene TRBJ2-7; 13 nucleotides line up with TRBD2. This CDR3 is 17 amino acids long. Trimming at V came to 3 bases and at J to 2 bases, leaving 7 bases not matched to a gene. Looked up from germline, CDR1 is LNHDA and CDR2 is SQIVND (reference sequence).

This clone was found once. This chain uses TRBV20-1 with TRBJ1-2, with D possibly matching TRBD1 (5 bases). The CDR3 is 11 residues long. The V gene lost 7 bases and the J gene lost 4 bases, with 10 bases spanning the gap. Germline V gene sequence: CDR1 DFQATT, CDR2 SNEGSKA (reference sequence). In nucleotides, the CDR3 is TGCAGTGGGACGGGGGGCTATGGCTACACCTTC. Encoded protein: CSGTGGYGYTF.

In nucleotides, the CDR3 is TGTGCCAGCGGTACCGTAAGACAGGGGGGGAACATTCAGTACTTC. The encoded protein is CASGTVRQGGNIQYF. The gene calls are TRBV6-5 and TRBJ2-4; 9 positions agree with TRBD1. The CDR3 covers 15 residues. The J segment lost 7 bases and the V segment lost 8 bases, leaving 12 bases of the junction unmatched. Germline V gene lookup returns CDR1 MNHEY and CDR2 SVGAGI.

The genes are TRBV3-1 (or the pseudogene TRBV3-2) and TRBJ1-2; D ambiguous. Trimming took 2 bases from V and 4 from J, leaving 5 bases between them. CDR1 is LGHDT and CDR2 is YNNKEL in the germline V gene (reference sequence). The CDR3 sequence is 12 residues long. In nucleotides, the CDR3 is TGTGCCAGCAGCCAATCTCTCTATGGCTACACCTTC. The encoded protein is CASSQSLYGYTF.

The chain joins TRBV6-6 to TRBJ2-4, with D maybe TRBD2 (6 bases). The V end lost 2 bases, the J end lost 3 bases, and 11 bases lay between the germline ends. The CDR3 contains 15 residues. Germline V gene sequence: CDR1 MNHNY, CDR2 SVGAGI (reference sequence). The CDR3 region has the DNA TGTGCCAGCAGTTACACGGGGGTAGGCAAAAACATTCAGTACTTC. Its protein product is CASSYTGVGKNIQYF.